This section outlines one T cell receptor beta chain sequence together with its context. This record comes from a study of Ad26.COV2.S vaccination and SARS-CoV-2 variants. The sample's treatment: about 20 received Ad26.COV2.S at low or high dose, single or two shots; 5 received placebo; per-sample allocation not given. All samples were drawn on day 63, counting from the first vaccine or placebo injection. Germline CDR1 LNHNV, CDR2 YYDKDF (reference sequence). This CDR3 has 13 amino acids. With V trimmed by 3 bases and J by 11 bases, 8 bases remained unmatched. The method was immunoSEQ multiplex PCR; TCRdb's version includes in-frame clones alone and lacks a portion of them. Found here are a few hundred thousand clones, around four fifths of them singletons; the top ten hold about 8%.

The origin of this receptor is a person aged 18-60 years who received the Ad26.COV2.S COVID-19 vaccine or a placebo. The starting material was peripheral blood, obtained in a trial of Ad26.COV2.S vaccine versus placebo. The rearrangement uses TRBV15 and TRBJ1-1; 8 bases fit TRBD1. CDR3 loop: CATSSLTGENAFF. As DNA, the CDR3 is TGTGCCACCAGCAGCCTGACAGGGGAGAATGCTTTCTTT. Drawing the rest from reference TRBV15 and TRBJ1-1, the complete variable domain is DAMVIQNPRYQVTQFGKPVTLSCSQTLNHNVMYWYQQKSSQAPKLLFHYYDKDFNNEADTPDNFQSRRPNTSFCFLDIRSPGLGDTAMYLCATSSLTGENAFFGQGTRLTVV.